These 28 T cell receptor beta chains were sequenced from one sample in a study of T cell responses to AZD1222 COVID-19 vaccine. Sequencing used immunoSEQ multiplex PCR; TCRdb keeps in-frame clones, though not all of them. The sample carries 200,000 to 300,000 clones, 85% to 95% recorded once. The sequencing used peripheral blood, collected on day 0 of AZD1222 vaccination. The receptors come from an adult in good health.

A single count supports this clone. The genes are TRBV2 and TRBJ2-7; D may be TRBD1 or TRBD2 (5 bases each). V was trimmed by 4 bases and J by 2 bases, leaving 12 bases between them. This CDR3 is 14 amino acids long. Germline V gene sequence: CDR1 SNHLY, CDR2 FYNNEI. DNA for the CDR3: TGTGCCAGCAGTGGATGGGGGTCGGCCTACGAGCAGTACTTC. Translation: CASSGWGSAYEQYF. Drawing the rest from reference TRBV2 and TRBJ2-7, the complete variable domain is EPEVTQTPSHQVTQMGQEVILRCVPISNHLYFYWYRQILGQKVEFLVSFYNNEISEKSEIFDDQFSVERPDGSNFTLKIRSTKLEDSAMYFCASSGWGSAYEQYFGPGTRLTVT.

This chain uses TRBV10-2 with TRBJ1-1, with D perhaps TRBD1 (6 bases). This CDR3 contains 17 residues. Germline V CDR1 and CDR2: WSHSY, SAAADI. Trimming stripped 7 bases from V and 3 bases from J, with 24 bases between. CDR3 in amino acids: CASISPGGGAADTEAFF. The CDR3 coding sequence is TGCGCCAGCATCTCCCCGGGCGGGGGCGCGGCTGACACTGAAGCTTTCTTT.

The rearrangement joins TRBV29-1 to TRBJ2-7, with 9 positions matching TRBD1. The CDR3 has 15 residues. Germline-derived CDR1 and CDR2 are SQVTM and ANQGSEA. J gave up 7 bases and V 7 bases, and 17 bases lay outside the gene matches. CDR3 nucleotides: TGCAGCGAGAAGAATGACGGGACAGGGAGGGGAGAGCAGTACTTC. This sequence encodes CSEKNDGTGRGEQYF.

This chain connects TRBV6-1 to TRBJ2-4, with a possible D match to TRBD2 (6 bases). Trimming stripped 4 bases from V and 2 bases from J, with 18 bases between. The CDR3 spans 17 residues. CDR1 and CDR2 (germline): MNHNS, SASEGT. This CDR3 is CASSVSLGGRTKNIQYF. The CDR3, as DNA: TGTGCCAGCAGTGTCTCCCTAGGAGGGAGAACCAAAAACATTCAGTACTTC.

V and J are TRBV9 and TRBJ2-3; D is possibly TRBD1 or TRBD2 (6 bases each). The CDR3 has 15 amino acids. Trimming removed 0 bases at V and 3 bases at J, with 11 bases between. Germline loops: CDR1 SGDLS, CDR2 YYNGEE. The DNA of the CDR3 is TGTGCCAGCAGCGTAGGGTGGAGGGGGACAGATACGCAGTATTTT. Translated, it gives CASSVGWRGTDTQYF.

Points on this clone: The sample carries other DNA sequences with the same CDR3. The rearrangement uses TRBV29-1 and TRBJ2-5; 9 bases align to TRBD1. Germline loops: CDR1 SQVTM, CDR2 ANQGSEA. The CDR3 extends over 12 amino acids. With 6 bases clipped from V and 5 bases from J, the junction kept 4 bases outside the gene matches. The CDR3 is CSVGQGEETQYF. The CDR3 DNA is TGCAGCGTGGGACAGGGCGAGGAGACCCAGTACTTC.

CDR3 protein: CASSLRGQETQYF. The CDR3 DNA reads as TGTGCCAGCAGTTTAAGGGGGCAAGAGACCCAGTACTTC. The chain couples TRBV28 to TRBJ2-5; D is possibly TRBD1 (6 bases). Germline values: CDR1 MDHEN, CDR2 SYDVKM. Deletions cut 2 bases from V and 2 bases from J, with 6 bases between. The CDR3 totals 13 residues. Combining the CDR3 with reference TRBV28 and TRBJ2-5 gives the whole variable domain DVKVTQSSRYLVKRTGEKVFLECVQDMDHENMFWYRQDPGLGLRLIYFSYDVKMKEKGDIPEGYSVSREKKERFSLILESASTNQTSMYLCASSLRGQETQYFGPGTRLLVL.

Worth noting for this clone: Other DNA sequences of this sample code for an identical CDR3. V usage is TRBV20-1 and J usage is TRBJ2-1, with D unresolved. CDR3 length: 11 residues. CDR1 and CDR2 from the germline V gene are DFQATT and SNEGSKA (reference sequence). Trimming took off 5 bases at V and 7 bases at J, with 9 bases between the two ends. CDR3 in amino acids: CSALRRNEQFF. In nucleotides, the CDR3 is TGCAGTGCTCTCCGGCGGAATGAGCAGTTCTTC.

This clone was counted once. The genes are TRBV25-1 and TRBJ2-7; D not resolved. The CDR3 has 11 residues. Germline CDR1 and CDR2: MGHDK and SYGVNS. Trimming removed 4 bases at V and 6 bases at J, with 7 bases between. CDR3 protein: CASSGQLEQYF. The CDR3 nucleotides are TGTGCCAGCAGTGGCCAGCTCGAGCAGTACTTC.

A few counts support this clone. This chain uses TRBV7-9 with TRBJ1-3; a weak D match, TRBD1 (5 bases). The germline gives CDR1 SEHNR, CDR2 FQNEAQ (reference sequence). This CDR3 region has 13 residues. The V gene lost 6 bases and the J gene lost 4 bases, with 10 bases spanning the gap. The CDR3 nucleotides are TGTGCCAGCAGGGAAGGGACGGGAAACACCATATATTTT. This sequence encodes CASREGTGNTIYF.

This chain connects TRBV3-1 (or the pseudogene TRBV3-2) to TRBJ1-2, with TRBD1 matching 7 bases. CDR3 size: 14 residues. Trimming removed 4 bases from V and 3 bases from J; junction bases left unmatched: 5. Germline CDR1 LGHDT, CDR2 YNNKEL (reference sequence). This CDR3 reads CASSRQGGDYGYTF. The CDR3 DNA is TGTGCCAGCAGCCGCCAGGGGGGTGACTATGGCTACACCTTC.

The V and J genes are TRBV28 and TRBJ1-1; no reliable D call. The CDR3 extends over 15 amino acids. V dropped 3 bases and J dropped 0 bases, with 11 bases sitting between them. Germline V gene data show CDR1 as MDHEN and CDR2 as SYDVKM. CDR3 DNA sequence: TGTGCCAGCAGTTTGATTCCGGGATTGAACACTGAAGCTTTCTTT. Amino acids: CASSLIPGLNTEAFF. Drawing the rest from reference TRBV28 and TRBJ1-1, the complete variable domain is DVKVTQSSRYLVKRTGEKVFLECVQDMDHENMFWYRQDPGLGLRLIYFSYDVKMKEKGDIPEGYSVSREKKERFSLILESASTNQTSMYLCASSLIPGLNTEAFFGQGTRLTVV.

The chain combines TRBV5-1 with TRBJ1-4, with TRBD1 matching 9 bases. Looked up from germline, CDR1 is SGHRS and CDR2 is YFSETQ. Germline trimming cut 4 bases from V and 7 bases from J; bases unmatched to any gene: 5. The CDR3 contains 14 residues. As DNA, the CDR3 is TGCGCCAGCAGCCCTACAGGGGGCGGTGAAAAACTGTTTTTT. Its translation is CASSPTGGGEKLFF.

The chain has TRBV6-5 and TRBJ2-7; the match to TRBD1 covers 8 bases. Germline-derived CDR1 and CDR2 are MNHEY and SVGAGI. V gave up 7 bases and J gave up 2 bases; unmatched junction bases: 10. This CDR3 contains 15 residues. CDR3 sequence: CASTQGQGNTYEQYF. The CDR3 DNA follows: TGTGCCAGCACCCAAGGACAGGGCAATACCTACGAGCAGTACTTC.

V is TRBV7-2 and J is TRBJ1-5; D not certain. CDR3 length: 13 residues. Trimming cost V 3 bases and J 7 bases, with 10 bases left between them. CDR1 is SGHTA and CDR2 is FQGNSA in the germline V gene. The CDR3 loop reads CASSFGPRQPQHF. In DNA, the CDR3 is TGTGCCAGCAGCTTTGGCCCCCGGCAGCCCCAGCATTTT. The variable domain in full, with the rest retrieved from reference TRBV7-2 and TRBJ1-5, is GAGVSQSPSNKVTEKGKDVELRCDPISGHTALYWYRQSLGQGLEFLIYFQGNSAPDKSGLPSDRFSAERTGGSVSTLTIQRTQQEDSAVYLCASSFGPRQPQHFGDGTRLSIL.

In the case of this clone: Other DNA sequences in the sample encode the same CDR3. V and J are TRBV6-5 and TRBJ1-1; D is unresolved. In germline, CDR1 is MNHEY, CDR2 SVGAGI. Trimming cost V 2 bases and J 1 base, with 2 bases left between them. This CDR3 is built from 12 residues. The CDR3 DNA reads TGTGCCAGCAGTTACAGGAACACTGAAGCTTTCTTT. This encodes CASSYRNTEAFF.

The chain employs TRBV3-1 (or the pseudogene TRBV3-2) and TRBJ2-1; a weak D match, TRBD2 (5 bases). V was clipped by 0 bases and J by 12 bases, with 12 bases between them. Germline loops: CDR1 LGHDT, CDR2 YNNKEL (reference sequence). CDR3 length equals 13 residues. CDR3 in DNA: TGTGCCAGCAGCCAAGATGAGAGGGCTGGGCAGTTCTTC. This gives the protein CASSQDERAGQFF.

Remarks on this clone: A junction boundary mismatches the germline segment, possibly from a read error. CDR3 nucleotide sequence: TGTACCAGCTCACCACGGCGGCAGACCACCGGGGAGCTGTTTTTT. Encoded protein: CTSSPRRQTTGELFF. The rearrangement links TRBV18 to TRBJ2-2; D is unresolved. The CDR3 runs 15 residues. The germline V gene encodes CDR1 KGHSH and CDR2 LQKENI.

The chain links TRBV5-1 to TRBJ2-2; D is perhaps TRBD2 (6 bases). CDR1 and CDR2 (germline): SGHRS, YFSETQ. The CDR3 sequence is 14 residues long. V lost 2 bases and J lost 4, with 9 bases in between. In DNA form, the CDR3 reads TGCGCCAGCAGCTTCGGGGGAGCCACCGGGGAGCTGTTTTTT. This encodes CASSFGGATGELFF.

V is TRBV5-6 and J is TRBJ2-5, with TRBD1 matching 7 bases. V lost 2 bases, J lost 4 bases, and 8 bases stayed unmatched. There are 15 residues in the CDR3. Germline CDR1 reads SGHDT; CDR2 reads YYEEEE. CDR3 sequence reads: CASSLSQGYAETQYF. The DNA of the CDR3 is TGTGCCAGCAGCTTATCACAGGGGTACGCAGAGACCCAGTACTTC.

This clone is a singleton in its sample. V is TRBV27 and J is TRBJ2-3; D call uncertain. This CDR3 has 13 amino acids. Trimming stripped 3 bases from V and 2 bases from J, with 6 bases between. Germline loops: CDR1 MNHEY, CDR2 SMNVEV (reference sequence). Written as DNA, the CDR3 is TGTGCCAGCAGTTTTACACACACAGATACGCAGTATTTT. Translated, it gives CASSFTHTDTQYF.

The CDR3 loop reads CASSPAGEAEQYF. The CDR3 DNA sequence: TGTGCCAGCTCACCGGCAGGGGAGGCCGAGCAGTACTTC. V usage is TRBV18 and J usage is TRBJ2-7; the D call may be TRBD1 or TRBD2 (6 bases each). Germline assignment: CDR1 KGHSH and CDR2 LQKENI. The CDR3 loop spans 13 amino acids. V dropped 3 bases and J dropped 6 bases, with 12 bases sitting between them.

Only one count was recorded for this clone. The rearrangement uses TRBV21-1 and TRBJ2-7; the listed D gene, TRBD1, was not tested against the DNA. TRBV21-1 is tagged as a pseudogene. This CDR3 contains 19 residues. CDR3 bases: TGTGCCAGCCTTCCTAGGTCCGGGACAGGGGGCGTAGGGGCCTACGAGCAGTACTTC. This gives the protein CASLPRSGTGGVGAYEQYF.

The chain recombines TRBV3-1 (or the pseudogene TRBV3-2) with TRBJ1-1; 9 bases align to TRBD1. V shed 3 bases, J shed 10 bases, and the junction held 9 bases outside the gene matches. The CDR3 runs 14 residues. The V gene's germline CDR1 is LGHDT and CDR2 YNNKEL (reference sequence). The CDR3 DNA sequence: TGTGCCAGCAGCCACCGAGCCTTGGACAGGGGAGCTTTCTTT. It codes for CASSHRALDRGAFF.

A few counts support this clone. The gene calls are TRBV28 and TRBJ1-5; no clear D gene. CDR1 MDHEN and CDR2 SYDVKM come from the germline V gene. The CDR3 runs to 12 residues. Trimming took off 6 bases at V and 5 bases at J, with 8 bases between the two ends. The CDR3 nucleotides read TGTGCCAGCAGACCAACTTATCAGCCCCAGCATTTT. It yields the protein CASRPTYQPQHF.

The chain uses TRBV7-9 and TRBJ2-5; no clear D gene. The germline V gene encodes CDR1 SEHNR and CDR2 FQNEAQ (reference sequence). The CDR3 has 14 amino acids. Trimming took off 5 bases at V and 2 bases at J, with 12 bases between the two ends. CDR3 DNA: TGTGCCAGCAGCCCCCTAATTCAGCAAGAGACCCAGTACTTC. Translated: CASSPLIQQETQYF. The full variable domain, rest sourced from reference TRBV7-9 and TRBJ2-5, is DTGVSQNPRHKITKRGQNVTFRCDPISEHNRLYWYRQTLGQGPEFLTYFQNEAQLEKSRLLSDRFSAERPKGSFSTLEIQRTEQGDSAMYLCASSPLIQQETQYFGPGTRLLVL.

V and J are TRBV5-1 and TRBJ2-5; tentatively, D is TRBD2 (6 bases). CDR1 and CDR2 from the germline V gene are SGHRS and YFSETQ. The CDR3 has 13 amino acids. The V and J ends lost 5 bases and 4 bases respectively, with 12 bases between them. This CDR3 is CASRTGVGETQYF. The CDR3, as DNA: TGCGCCAGCAGGACGGGGGTTGGAGAGACCCAGTACTTC.

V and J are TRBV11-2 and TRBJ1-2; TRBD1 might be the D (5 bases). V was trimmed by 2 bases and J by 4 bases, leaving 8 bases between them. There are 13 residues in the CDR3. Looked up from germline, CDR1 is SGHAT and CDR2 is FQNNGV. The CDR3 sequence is CASSLPGTYGYTF. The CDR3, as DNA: TGTGCCAGCAGCTTACCCGGGACCTATGGCTACACCTTC.